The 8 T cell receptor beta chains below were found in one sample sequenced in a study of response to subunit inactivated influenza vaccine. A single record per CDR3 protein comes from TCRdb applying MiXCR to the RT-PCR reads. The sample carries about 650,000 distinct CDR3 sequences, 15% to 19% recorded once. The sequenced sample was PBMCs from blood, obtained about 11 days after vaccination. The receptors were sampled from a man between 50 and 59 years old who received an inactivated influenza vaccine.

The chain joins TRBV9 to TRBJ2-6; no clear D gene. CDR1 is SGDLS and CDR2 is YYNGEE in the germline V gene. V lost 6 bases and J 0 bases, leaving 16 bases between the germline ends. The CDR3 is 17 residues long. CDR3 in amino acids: CASTNSVPFSGANVLTF. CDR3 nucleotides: TGTGCCAGCACAAATTCCGTCCCATTCTCTGGGGCCAACGTCCTGACTTTC.

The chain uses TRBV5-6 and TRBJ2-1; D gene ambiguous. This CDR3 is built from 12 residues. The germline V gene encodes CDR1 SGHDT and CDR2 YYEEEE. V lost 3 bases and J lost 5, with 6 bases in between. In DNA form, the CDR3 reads TGTGCCAGCAGCTCGATTAACAATGAGCAGTTCTTC. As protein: CASSSINNEQFF.

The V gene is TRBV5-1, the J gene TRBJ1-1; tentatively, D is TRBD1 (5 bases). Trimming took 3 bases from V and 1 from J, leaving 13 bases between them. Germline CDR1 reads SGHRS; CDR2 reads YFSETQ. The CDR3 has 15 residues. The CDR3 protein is CASSSLPGRNTEAFF. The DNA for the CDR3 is TGCGCCAGCAGCTCGCTCCCGGGACGGAACACTGAAGCTTTCTTT.

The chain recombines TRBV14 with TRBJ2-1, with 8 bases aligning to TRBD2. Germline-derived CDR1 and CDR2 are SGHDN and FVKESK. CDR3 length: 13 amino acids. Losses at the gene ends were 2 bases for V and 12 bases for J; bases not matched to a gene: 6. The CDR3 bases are TGTGCCAGCAGCCAATATATGGGGACTAGGCAGTTCTTC. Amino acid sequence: CASSQYMGTRQFF.

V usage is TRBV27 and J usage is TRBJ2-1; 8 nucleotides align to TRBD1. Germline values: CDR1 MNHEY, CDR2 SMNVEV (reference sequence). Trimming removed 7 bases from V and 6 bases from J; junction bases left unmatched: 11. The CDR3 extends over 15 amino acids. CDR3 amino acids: CASTLSGGASNEQFF. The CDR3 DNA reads TGTGCCAGCACACTTTCAGGGGGCGCGTCCAATGAGCAGTTCTTC.

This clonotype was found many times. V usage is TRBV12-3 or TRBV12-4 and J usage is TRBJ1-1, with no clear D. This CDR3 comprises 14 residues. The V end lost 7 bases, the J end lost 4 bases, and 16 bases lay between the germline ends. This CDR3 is CASTQPGKGTEAFF. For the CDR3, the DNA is TGTGCCAGCACCCAGCCGGGGAAAGGCACTGAAGCTTTCTTT.

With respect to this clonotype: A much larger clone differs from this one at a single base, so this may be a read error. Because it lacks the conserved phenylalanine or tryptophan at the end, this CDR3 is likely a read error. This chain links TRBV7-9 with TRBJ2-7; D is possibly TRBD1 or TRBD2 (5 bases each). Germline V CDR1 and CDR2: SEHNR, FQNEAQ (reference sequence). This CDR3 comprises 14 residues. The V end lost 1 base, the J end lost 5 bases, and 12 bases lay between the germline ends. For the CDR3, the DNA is TGTGCCAGCAGCTTAGGTGGGGGTGAAAACGAGCAGTACATC. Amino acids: CASSLGGGENEQYI.

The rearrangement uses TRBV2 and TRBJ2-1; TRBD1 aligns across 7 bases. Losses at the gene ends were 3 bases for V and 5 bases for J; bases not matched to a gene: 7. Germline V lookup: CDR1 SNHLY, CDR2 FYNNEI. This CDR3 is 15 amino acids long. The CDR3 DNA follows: TGTGCCAGCAGTGACGAGGGGGCAACGGACAATGAGCAGTTCTTC. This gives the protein CASSDEGATDNEQFF.